The 14 T cell receptor beta chains below all came from one sample that was sequenced in a study of cytomegalovirus exposure and HLA in healthy donors. PCR primers comprised 60 Vbeta and 13 Jbeta primers. Produced via immunoSEQ multiplex PCR; TCRdb's table is partial and in-frame only. The sample yields some 200,000 clones, 65% to 90% seen once. The source material was PBMCs. The origin of the receptors is a middle-aged man in good health and CMV-seropositive.

The V gene is TRBV7-6, the J gene TRBJ2-5; possibly TRBD2 for D (6 bases). This CDR3 comprises 13 residues. Trimming pared 0 bases from V and 9 bases from J, leaving 11 bases between. Germline V gene sequence: CDR1 SGHVS, CDR2 FNYEAQ. CDR3 DNA: TGTGCCAGCAGCTTAGCGCCCCCGGGGGCCCAGTACTTC. It encodes CASSLAPPGAQYF.

The chain uses TRBV18 and TRBJ2-5; D possibly corresponds to TRBD2 (6 bases). The J call is uncertain, as TRBJ2-7 better fits the DNA end. The CDR3 runs 15 residues. CDR1 and CDR2 from the germline V gene are KGHSH and LQKENI. The CDR3 is CASSPLPGENYEQYF. The CDR3 DNA is TGTGCCAGCTCACCCTTACCGGGGGAAAACTACGAGCAGTACTTC.

V gene TRBV9 combines with J gene TRBJ2-5, with TRBD1 matching over 10 bases. The germline V gene has CDR1 SGDLS and CDR2 YYNGEE. J lost 5 bases, V lost 0 bases, and 10 bases had no gene match. This CDR3 region has 17 residues. CDR3 region: CASSVGLGQGWEETQYF. CDR3 coding DNA: TGTGCCAGCAGCGTAGGTCTGGGACAGGGGTGGGAGGAGACCCAGTACTTC.

The CDR3 sequence: CASSPSGTGDWGGNTIYF. The DNA for the CDR3 is TGCGCCAGCAGCCCCTCGGGGACAGGGGACTGGGGGGGAAACACCATATATTTT. The V gene is TRBV4-3, the J gene TRBJ1-3; 10 bases map to TRBD1. Germline V CDR1 and CDR2: LGHNA, YSLEER. This CDR3 region has 18 residues. Trimming at V came to 4 bases and at J to 4 bases, leaving 13 bases not matched to a gene.

CDR3 DNA: TGCGCCAGCAGCCAACTAACCGGGACATATACCTACGAGCAGTACTTC. Translating it yields CASSQLTGTYTYEQYF. The genes are TRBV4-3 and TRBJ2-7, with D perhaps matching TRBD1 (6 bases). The CDR3 consists of 16 residues. V dropped 2 bases and J dropped 2 bases, with 16 bases sitting between them. In germline, CDR1 is LGHNA, CDR2 YSLEER.

This sequence joins TRBV9 and TRBJ2-1; D perhaps matches TRBD2 (7 bases). Looked up from germline, CDR1 is SGDLS and CDR2 is YYNGEE. The CDR3 sequence is 15 residues long. The V end was cut by 1 base, the J end by 10 bases, with 18 bases between. The CDR3 DNA reads as TGTGCCAGCAGCGTAAACCCGGGGGGCCGGCCAGAGCAGTTCTTC. This translates into CASSVNPGGRPEQFF. The full variable domain, in which reference TRBV9 and TRBJ2-1 provide the parts outside the CDR3, is DSGVTQTPKHLITATGQRVTLRCSPRSGDLSVYWYQQSLDQGLQFLIQYYNGEERAKGNILERFSAQQFPDLHSELNLSSLELGDSALYFCASSVNPGGRPEQFFGPGTRLTVL.

The V gene is TRBV27, the J gene TRBJ2-7; perhaps TRBD2 as D (7 bases). The germline V gene has CDR1 MNHEY and CDR2 SMNVEV (reference sequence). The germline V and J ends were trimmed by 6 bases and 1 base, with 16 bases remaining between them. The CDR3 is made up of 15 amino acids. CDR3 bases: TGTGCCAGCAGCTTGGGGGGGCCCCAATCCTACGAGCAGTACTTC. This sequence encodes CASSLGGPQSYEQYF.

The chain is built from TRBV4-1 and TRBJ2-1, with TRBD1 identical over 12 bases. V was clipped by 1 base and J by 8 bases; unmatched bases: 6. The CDR3 spans 16 residues. Per germline, CDR1 MGHRA and CDR2 YSYEKL. In DNA, the CDR3 is TGCGCCAGCAGCCAAGTGGGGACAGGGGGCAATTATGAGCAGTTCTTC. Protein product: CASSQVGTGGNYEQFF.

The rearrangement joins TRBV7-3 to TRBJ2-7; D is unclear. The CDR3 is made up of 13 amino acids. V lost 1 base, J lost 3 bases, and 7 bases lay in between. The germline V gene encodes CDR1 SGHTA and CDR2 FQGTGA. The CDR3 nucleotides read TGTGCCAGCAGCTTAAACAGAGACTACGAGCAGTACTTC. Amino acids: CASSLNRDYEQYF.

The genes are TRBV5-4 and TRBJ1-2; the match to TRBD1 covers 7 bases. V was pared by 5 bases and J by 3 bases, with 4 bases of the junction left unmatched. The length of the CDR3 is 13 residues. In germline, CDR1 is SGHNT, CDR2 YYREEE (reference sequence). The CDR3 DNA reads TGTGCCAGCAGGGGAACAGGGGACTATGGCTACACCTTC. Its protein is CASRGTGDYGYTF.

The rearrangement uses TRBV27 and TRBJ2-7; 10 nucleotides line up with TRBD2. The CDR3 has 16 amino acids. V dropped 4 bases and J dropped 4; count of bases not matched to a gene: 10. Germline CDR1 and CDR2: MNHEY and SMNVEV (reference sequence). CDR3 coding DNA: TGTGCCAGCAGTTCGACTTTCCTAGCGGGGGCTTACGAGCAGTACTTC. Its protein is CASSSTFLAGAYEQYF.

A remark on this clone: The sample carries other DNA sequences with the same CDR3. The rearrangement uses TRBV27 and TRBJ1-5; D perhaps matches TRBD1 (5 bases). The V end was cut by 3 bases, the J end by 1 base, with 7 bases between. The CDR3 runs 14 residues. Germline V lookup: CDR1 MNHEY, CDR2 SMNVEV (reference sequence). The CDR3: CASSLQGSNQPQHF. The CDR3 DNA reads TGTGCCAGCAGTTTGCAGGGCAGCAATCAGCCCCAGCATTTT.

V is TRBV4-1 and J is TRBJ1-6; TRBD1 aligns across 7 bases. With V trimmed by 0 bases and J by 6 bases, 2 bases remained unmatched. The length of the CDR3 is 15 residues. Germline V gene sequence: CDR1 MGHRA, CDR2 YSYEKL. The CDR3: CASSQEGTVNSPLHF. Written as DNA, the CDR3 is TGCGCCAGCAGCCAAGAGGGGACAGTTAATTCACCCCTCCACTTT.

The rearrangement uses TRBV7-2 and TRBJ1-2, with a possible D match to TRBD1 (6 bases). V was pared by 1 base and J by 8 bases, with 14 bases between. The germline gives CDR1 SGHTA, CDR2 FQGNSA. The CDR3 covers 14 residues. CDR3 residues: CASSLGWGRWGYTF. CDR3 nucleotides: TGTGCCAGCAGCTTAGGGTGGGGGCGTTGGGGCTACACCTTC.